The clone carrying this T cell receptor beta chain was detected a few times. The repertoire was sequenced with immunoSEQ multiplex PCR; TCRdb's copy has only in-frame clones and lacks some. The sample comprises roughly 99,000 clones, about 90% of which are singletons, and 4.5% to 6% rests with the top ten. The data are from a study of blood T cell repertoires in COVID-19. The sequenced material came from peripheral blood. The source of this sequence is a man in his forties with active or convalescent COVID-19.

The CDR3: CATSNPPSGTSGVFGTQYF. CDR3 coding DNA: TGTGCCACCAGTAATCCACCGTCAGGGACTAGCGGCGTATTTGGTACGCAGTATTTT. V gene TRBV24-1 combines with J gene TRBJ2-3, with 11 bases identical to TRBD2. Unmatched junction bases numbered 21, after V lost 6 bases and J lost 8 bases. Germline CDR1 KGHDR, CDR2 SFDVKD. The CDR3 is made up of 19 amino acids.